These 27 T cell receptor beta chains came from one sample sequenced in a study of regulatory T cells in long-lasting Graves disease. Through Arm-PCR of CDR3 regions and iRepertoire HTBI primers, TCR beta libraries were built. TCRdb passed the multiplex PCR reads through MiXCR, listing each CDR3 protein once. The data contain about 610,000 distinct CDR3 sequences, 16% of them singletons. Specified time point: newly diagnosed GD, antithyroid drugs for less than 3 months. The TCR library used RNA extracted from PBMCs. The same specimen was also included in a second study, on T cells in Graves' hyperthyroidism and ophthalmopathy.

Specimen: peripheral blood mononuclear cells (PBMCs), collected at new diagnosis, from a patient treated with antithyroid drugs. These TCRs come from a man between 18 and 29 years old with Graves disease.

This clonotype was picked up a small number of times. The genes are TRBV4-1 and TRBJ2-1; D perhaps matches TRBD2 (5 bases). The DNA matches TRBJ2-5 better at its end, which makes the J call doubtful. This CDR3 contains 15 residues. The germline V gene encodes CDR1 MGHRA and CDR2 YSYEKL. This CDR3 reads CASSQDPQRQETQYF. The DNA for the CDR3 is TGCGCCAGCAGCCAAGATCCCCAGCGGCAAGAGACCCAGTACTTC.

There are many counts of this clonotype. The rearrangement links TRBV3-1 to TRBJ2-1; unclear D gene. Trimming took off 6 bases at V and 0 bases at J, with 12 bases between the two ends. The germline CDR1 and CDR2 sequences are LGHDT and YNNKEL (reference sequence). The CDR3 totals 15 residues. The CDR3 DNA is TGTGCCAGCAGTCCCACGCAAAGCTCCTACAATGAGCAGTTCTTC. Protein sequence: CASSPTQSSYNEQFF.

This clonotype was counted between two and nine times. In DNA, the CDR3 is TGTGCCAGCAGTCACTCAACCGGGCCCCCTTACAATGAGCAGTTCTTC. This codes for CASSHSTGPPYNEQFF. This chain links TRBV27 with TRBJ2-1; no firm D call. The germline V gene has CDR1 MNHEY and CDR2 SMNVEV (reference sequence). V lost 5 bases and J 4 bases, leaving 18 bases between the germline ends. The CDR3 has 16 amino acids.

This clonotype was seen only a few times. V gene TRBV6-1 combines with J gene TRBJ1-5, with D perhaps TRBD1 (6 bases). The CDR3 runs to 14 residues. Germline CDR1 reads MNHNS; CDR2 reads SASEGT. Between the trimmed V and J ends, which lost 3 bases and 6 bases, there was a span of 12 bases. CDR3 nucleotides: TGTGCCAGCAGTGAGGGGGGGGCGGGTCAGCCCCAGCATTTT. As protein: CASSEGGAGQPQHF.

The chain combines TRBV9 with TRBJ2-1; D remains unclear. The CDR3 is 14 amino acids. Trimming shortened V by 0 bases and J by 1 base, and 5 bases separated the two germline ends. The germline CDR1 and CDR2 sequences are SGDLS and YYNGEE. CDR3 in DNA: TGTGCCAGCAGCGTAGGCTGGTCCTACAATGAGCAGTTCTTC. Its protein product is CASSVGWSYNEQFF. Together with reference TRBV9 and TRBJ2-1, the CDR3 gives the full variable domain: DSGVTQTPKHLITATGQRVTLRCSPRSGDLSVYWYQQSLDQGLQFLIQYYNGEERAKGNILERFSAQQFPDLHSELNLSSLELGDSALYFCASSVGWSYNEQFFGPGTRLTVL.

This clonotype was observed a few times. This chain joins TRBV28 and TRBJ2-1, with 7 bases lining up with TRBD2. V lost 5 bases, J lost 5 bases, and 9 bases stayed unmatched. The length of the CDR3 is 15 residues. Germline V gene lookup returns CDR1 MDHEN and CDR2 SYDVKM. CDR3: CASSPVREDHNEQFF. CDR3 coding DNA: TGTGCCAGCAGTCCCGTTCGGGAGGACCACAATGAGCAGTTCTTC.

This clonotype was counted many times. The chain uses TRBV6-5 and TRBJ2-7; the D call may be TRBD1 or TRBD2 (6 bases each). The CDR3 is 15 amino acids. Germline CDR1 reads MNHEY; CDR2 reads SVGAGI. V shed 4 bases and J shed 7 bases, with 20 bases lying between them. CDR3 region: CASSSPPGGTWEQYF. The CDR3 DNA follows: TGTGCCAGCAGTTCTCCGCCAGGCGGGACATGGGAGCAGTACTTC.

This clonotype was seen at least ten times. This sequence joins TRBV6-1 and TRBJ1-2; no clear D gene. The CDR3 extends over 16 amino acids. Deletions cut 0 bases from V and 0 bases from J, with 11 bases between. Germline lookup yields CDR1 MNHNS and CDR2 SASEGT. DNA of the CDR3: TGTGCCAGCAGTGAAGCCGTCTGGGCAGCTAACTATGGCTACACCTTC. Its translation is CASSEAVWAANYGYTF.

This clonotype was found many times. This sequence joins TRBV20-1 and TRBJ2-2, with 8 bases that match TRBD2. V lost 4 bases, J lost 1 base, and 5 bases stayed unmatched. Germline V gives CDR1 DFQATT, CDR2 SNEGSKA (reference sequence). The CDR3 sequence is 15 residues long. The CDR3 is CSATSGGMNTGELFF. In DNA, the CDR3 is TGCAGTGCTACTTCGGGAGGGATGAACACCGGGGAGCTGTTTTTT.

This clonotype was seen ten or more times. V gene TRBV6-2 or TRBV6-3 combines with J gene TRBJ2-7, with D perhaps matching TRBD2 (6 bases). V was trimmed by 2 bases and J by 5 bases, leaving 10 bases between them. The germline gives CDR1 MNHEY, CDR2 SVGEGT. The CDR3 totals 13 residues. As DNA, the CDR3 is TGTGCCAGCAGTTACCCCGGGAGCAACGAGCAGTACTTC. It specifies CASSYPGSNEQYF.

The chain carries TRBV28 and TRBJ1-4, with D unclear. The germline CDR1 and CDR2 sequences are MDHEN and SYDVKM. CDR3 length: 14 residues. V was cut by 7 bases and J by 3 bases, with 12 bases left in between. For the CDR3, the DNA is TGTGCCAGCAACCCCCGGGTCCCTAATGAAAAACTGTTTTTT. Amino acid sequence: CASNPRVPNEKLFF.

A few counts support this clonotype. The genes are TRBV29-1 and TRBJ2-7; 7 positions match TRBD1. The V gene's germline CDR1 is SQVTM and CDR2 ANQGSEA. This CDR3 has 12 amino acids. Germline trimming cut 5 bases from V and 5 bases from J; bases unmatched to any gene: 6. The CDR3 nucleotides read TGCAGCGTTTCGGCAGACAGGGACGAGCAGTACTTC. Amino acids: CSVSADRDEQYF.

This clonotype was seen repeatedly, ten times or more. DNA for the CDR3: TGTGCCAGCAGTTTATGGACTATGAACACTGAAGCTTTCTTT. Protein: CASSLWTMNTEAFF. V gene TRBV28 combines with J gene TRBJ1-1; D gene ambiguous. Trimming took 0 bases from V and 0 from J, leaving 5 bases between them. Germline values: CDR1 MDHEN, CDR2 SYDVKM. The CDR3 totals 14 residues.

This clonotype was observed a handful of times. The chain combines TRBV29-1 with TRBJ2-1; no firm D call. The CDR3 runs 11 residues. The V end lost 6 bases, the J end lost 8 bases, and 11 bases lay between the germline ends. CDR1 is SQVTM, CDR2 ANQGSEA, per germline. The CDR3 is CSVPSEDEQFF. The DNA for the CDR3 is TGCAGCGTCCCCAGCGAGGATGAGCAGTTCTTC.

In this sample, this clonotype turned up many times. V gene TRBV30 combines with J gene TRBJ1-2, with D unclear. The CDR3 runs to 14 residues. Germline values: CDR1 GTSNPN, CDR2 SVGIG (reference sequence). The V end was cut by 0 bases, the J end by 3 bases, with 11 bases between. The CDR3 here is CAWSVSANYYGYTF. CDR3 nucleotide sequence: TGTGCCTGGAGTGTATCAGCTAATTACTATGGCTACACCTTC.

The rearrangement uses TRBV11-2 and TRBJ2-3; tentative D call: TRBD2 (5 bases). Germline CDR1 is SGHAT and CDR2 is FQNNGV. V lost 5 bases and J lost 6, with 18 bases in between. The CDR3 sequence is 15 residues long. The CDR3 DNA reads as TGTGCCAGCAGCCGCCGGGTAACGGGATTGGATACGCAGTATTTT. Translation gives CASSRRVTGLDTQYF.

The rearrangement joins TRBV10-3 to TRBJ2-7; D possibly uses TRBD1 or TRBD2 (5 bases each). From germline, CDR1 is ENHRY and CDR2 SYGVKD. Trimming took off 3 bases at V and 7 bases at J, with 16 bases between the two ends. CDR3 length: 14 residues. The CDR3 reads CAISDGAAALEQYF. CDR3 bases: TGTGCCATCAGTGATGGGGCAGCGGCCTTAGAGCAGTACTTC.

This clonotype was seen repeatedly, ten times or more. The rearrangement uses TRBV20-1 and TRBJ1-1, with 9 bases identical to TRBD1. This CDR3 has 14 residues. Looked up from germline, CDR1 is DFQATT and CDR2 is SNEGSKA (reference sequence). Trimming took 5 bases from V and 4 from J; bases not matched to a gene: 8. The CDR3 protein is CSARDRAEGTEAFF. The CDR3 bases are TGCAGTGCTCGGGACAGGGCTGAAGGCACTGAAGCTTTCTTT.

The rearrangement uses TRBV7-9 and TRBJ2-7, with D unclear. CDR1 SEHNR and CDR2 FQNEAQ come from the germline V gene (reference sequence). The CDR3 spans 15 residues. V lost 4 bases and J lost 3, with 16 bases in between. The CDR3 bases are TGTGCCAGCAGCTCCGCGTTGGCGAACGGCTACGAGCAGTACTTC. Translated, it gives CASSSALANGYEQYF.

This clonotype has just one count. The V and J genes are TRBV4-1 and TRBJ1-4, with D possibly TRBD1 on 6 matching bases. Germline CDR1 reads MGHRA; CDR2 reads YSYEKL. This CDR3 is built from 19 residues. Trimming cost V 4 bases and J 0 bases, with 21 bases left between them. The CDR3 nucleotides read TGCGCCAGCAGCCCGCGATCGTTTTGGGGGGCGGCAACTAATGAAAAACTGTTTTTT. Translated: CASSPRSFWGAATNEKLFF.

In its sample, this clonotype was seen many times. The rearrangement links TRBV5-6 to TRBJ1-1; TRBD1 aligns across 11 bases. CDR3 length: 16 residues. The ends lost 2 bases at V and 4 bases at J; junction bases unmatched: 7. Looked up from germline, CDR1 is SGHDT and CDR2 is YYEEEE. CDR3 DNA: TGTGCCAGCAGCTTTGAGGGACAGGGGGATTTCACTGAAGCTTTCTTT. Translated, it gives CASSFEGQGDFTEAFF. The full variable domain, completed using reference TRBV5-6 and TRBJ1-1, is DAGVTQSPTHLIKTRGQQVTLRCSPKSGHDTVSWYQQALGQGPQFIFQYYEEEERQRGNFPDRFSGHQFPNYSSELNVNALLLGDSALYLCASSFEGQGDFTEAFFGQGTRLTVV.

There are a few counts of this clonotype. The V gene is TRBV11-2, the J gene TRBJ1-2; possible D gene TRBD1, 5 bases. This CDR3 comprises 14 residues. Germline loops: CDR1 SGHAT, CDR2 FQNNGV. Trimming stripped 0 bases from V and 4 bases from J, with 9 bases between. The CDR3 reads CASSLESGFYGYTF. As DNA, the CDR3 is TGTGCCAGCAGCTTAGAGTCAGGGTTCTATGGCTACACCTTC.

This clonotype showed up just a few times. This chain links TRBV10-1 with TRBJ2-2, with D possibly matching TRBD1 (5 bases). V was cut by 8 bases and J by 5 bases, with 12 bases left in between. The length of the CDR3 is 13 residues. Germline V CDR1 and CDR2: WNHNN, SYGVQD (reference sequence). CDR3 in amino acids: CASLKTATGELFF. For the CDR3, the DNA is TGCGCCAGCCTTAAGACAGCGACCGGGGAGCTGTTTTTT.

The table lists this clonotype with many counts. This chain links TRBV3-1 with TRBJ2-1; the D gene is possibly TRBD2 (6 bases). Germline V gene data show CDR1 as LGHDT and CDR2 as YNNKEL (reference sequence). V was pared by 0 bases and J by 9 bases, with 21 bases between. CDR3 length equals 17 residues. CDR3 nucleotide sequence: TGTGCCAGCAGCCAAGAGAGGTTGGGGGGTGAGACGGGTGAGCAGTTCTTC. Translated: CASSQERLGGETGEQFF.

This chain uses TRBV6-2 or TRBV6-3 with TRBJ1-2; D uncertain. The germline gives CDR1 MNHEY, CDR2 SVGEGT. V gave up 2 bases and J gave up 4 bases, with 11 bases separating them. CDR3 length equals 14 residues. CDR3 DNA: TGTGCCAGCAGTTACCTGGACGGAAGCTATGGCTACACCTTC. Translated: CASSYLDGSYGYTF.

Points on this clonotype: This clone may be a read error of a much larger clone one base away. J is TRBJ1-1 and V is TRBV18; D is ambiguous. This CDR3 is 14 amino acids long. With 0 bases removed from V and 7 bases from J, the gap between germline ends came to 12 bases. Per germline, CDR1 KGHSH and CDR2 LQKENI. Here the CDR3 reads CASSPPQAGIEAFF. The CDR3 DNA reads TGTGCCAGCTCACCACCCCAGGCGGGCATTGAAGCTTTCTTT.

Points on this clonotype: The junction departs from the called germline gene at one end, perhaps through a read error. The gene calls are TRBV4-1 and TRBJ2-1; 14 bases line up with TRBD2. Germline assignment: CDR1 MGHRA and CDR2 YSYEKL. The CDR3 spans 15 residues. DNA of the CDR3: TGTGCCAGCAGCCCTGGACTAGCGGGAGGACCGCTGCAGTTCTTC. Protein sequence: CASSPGLAGGPLQFF.